This T cell receptor (beta chain) was observed in a study of lymphopenia after photon versus proton radiotherapy. Broader study findings: Authors raise, but do not show, better survival with proton therapy. After the lymphocyte nadir, photon-treated repertoires showed oligoclonal expansion, especially of CD8+ Temra cells.

About this clone itself: What it binds is unknown.

The CDR3 length is 13 residues. Germline-derived CDR1 and CDR2 are SGHRS and YFSETQ. V was cut by 4 bases and J by 4 bases, with 11 bases left in between. Sequencing was performed with immunoSEQ multiplex PCR; in TCRdb, only in-frame clones are kept and a portion is missing. The sample lists some 40,000 clones; about 86% were seen once. Material: peripheral blood, obtained from a patient treated with proton-based radiotherapy. The TCR comes from a woman in her seventies with pancreatic cancer. Some clones in this sample may be carry-over from other donors' samples. The chain recombines TRBV5-1 with TRBJ1-1; D possibly corresponds to TRBD1 (6 bases). The CDR3 is CASSPEGGTEAFF. CDR3 DNA: TGCGCCAGCAGCCCGGAGGGGGGCACTGAAGCTTTCTTT.